The present T cell receptor beta chain was sequenced within a study of low-dose radiotherapy and immunotherapy resistance in tumors (dated by TCRdb to 2021 to 2024). Concerning the study at large: In Cohort 1, 0.5 Gy per fraction was delivered every 2 weeks, and a total PTV dose of 6.5 Gy was prescribed. Eight patients were included in the translational analysis: three from the first dose cohort and the first five from the second dose cohort. Nivolumab and ipilimumab were both given intravenously, with nivolumab at a 240 mg flat dose every two weeks and ipilimumab at 1 mg/kg every six weeks. Cohort 2 received 1 Gy per fraction every two weeks, with a total of 13 Gy over 26 weeks. Cyclophosphamide 200 mg/m2 was administered intravenously every two weeks, one day before each radiation and immunotherapy administration. Trial participants were not randomized into treatment groups. Starting on cycle 1 day 1, patients took 300 mg of aspirin by mouth once daily for four cycles.

The sample's time point label, in plain terms: after trial treatment. The treatment or condition tag for this specimen amounts to: LDRT plus nivolumab, ipilimumab, low-dose cyclophosphamide and aspirin (RACIN trial). Donors were enrolled in RACIN, a single-arm phase I dose-escalation trial in which nivolumab, ipilimumab, aspirin, low-dose cyclophosphamide and low-dose radiotherapy were combined. Patients were eligible if they had advanced solid tumors that were TIL-negative. The V and J ends are trimmed by 2 bases and 0 bases, leaving 15 bases between them. The CDR3 goes from the cysteine to the phenylalanine over 17 residues. The CDR3 DNA has 51 bases and is translated from base 1. The germline V gene (reference sequence) provides CDR1 SGHKS and CDR2 YYEKEE. This clonotype has ten or more counts. Its specific antigen is unknown. Base qualities are not at hand, and no much larger clone is one base apart.

Sequencing relied on an Illumina HiSeq 2500. To make first-strand cDNA, Superscript III was used along with a set of TRAV- and TRBV-specific primers so that both the TCRalpha and TCRbeta chains were covered. An approximately 20-cycle PCR with Phusion amplified the TCRs, pairing a constant-region primer with the adapter that was attached to the V primers. Amplification of the isolated mRNA was done with the MessageAmp II aRNA Amplification Kit, which involved an approximately 16-hour in vitro transcription at 37 degrees C. The Dynabeads mRNA DIRECT Purification Kit was used to isolate the mRNA for TCR sequencing. Indexed Illumina adapters were added in a second Phusion PCR of roughly 25 cycles, and the PCR products were purified with AMPure XP beads. As for the original processing: Custom Perl scripts were used to pool TCR sequences that encoded the same protein, to remove out-of-frame sequences, and to calculate the abundance of each clonotype. Any TCR sequence supported by only a single read was excluded from analysis. Among the metrics used to describe the repertoires were Shannon entropy, Gini index, clonality, richness, and the frequency of TCRs shared between repertoires. TCRdb itself trimmed the public reads at Q25 with fastp, ran MiXCR and retained productive beta chains. Rows merge per CDR3 protein into single entries with the most common DNA and genes. It is TCRdb's table, rather than the study itself, that gives the V and J calls and clone size. The sample records tens of thousands of distinct CDR3 sequences, 17% of which are singletons. Together, the top ten hold 1.1% to 1.5% of the sample.

The sequence came from a male donor with prostate cancer. Sequencing used PBMCs, obtained after low-dose radiotherapy plus immunotherapy. The rearrangement joined TRBV5-5 to TRBJ2-1, with the D gene not clear enough to name. The CDR3 region reads CASSFRTAFSSYNEQFF. Read as DNA, the sequence is TGTGCCAGCAGCTTCAGAACAGCCTTTAGCTCCTACAATGAGCAGTTCTTC.